The rows below give T cell receptor beta chains drawn from one sample of a study of T-cell reconstitution after alpha-beta-depleted transplantation in children. TCRdb processed the PCR reads anew with MiXCR; each CDR3 protein has one entry. Of around 680,000 distinct CDR3 sequences in the sample, over 15% are singletons; the top ten hold approximately 1.1%. This sample comprised PBMCs from the stem cell graft donor, obtained from the stem cell graft. The receptors come from a human donor who donated a stem cell graft to a child with acute myeloid leukemia. Each CDR3 is given with its conserved first and last residue.

V: TRBV7-2; J: TRBJ2-1; CDR3: CASSSVGLASYNEQFF
V: TRBV7-9; J: TRBJ2-7; CDR3: CASSLAYDEQYF
V: TRBV28; J: TRBJ2-1; CDR3: CASSSRTGGTYNEQFF
V: TRBV20-1; J: TRBJ2-3; CDR3: CSARGPGLAGGPSNTDTQYF
V: TRBV5-1; J: TRBJ2-1; CDR3: CASSIRDSEQFF
V: TRBV11-2; J: TRBJ1-2; CDR3: CASSPVGQGAYGYTF
V: TRBV25-1; J: TRBJ2-2; CDR3: CASSVDRLGGELFF
V: TRBV7-1; J: TRBJ2-2; CDR3: CASSSETTGELFF
V: TRBV15; J: TRBJ1-3; CDR3: CATSRGQGANTIYF
V: TRBV4-2; J: TRBJ2-3; CDR3: CASSWDGQGASDTQYF
V: TRBV20-1; J: TRBJ2-6; CDR3: CSASLLDWANVLTF
V: TRBV20-1; J: TRBJ1-1; CDR3: CSARDGQHEAFF
V: TRBV24-1; J: TRBJ2-1; CDR3: CATSANRGTLWNEQFF
V: TRBV4-3; J: TRBJ2-1; CDR3: CASSPGLAERNEQFF
V: TRBV12-3/TRBV12-4; J: TRBJ2-4; CDR3: CASSFLGLGLAKNIQYF
V: TRBV7-9; J: TRBJ2-2; CDR3: CASSPNRLAGELFF
V: TRBV29-1; J: TRBJ1-4; CDR3: CSVDDRANEKLFF
V: TRBV27; J: TRBJ2-7; CDR3: CASSSVGQGEYEQYF
V: TRBV29-1; J: TRBJ1-1; CDR3: CSVGTGGRNTEAFF
V: TRBV12-3/TRBV12-4; J: TRBJ1-5; CDR3: CASSFSGGGQPQHF
V: TRBV10-3; J: TRBJ1-6; CDR3: CAIRDRADNSPLHF
V: TRBV27; J: TRBJ1-2; CDR3: CASSLLSGGGYTF
V: TRBV20-1; J: TRBJ1-1; CDR3: CSARSVFYGNAEAFF
V: TRBV20-1; J: TRBJ1-4; CDR3: CSSTGTGRPEKLFF
V: TRBV20-1; J: TRBJ2-1; CDR3: CSARPPGQRTFEQFF
V: TRBV12-3/TRBV12-4; J: TRBJ1-5; CDR3: CASRAGGSSQPQHF
V: TRBV29-1; J: TRBJ2-1; CDR3: CSVGDRIYNEQFF
V: TRBV5-4; J: TRBJ2-1; CDR3: CASSTRQITPYNEQFF
V: TRBV7-2; J: TRBJ1-2; CDR3: CASRQTAGDGYTF
V: TRBV6-2/TRBV6-3; J: TRBJ1-6; CDR3: CASSPMDSPLHF
V: TRBV7-9; J: TRBJ2-1; CDR3: CASSSKQGPLPNEQFF
V: TRBV10-3; J: TRBJ1-5; CDR3: CAIRQGTSQPQHF
V: TRBV20-1; J: TRBJ1-5; CDR3: CSARVAGAQGASNQPQHF
V: TRBV5-1; J: TRBJ2-7; CDR3: CASGLLDRGSYEQYF
V: TRBV7-2; J: TRBJ2-1; CDR3: CASSRGGALSYNEQFF
V: TRBV7-2; J: TRBJ2-2; CDR3: CASSLGPRVNTGELFF
V: TRBV5-6; J: TRBJ2-3; CDR3: CASRRGTAYRTDTQYF
V: TRBV20-1; J: TRBJ2-5; CDR3: CSAFDTLKETQYF
V: TRBV12-3/TRBV12-4; J: TRBJ1-2; CDR3: CASRKGSNYGYTF
V: TRBV6-2/TRBV6-3; J: TRBJ2-7; CDR3: CASSYWAAEQYF
V: TRBV7-9; J: TRBJ2-5; CDR3: CASSGPVVPRSQETQYF
V: TRBV6-1; J: TRBJ2-7; CDR3: CASAPSGTDYEQYF
V: TRBV7-6; J: TRBJ2-3; CDR3: CASSLVERDTDTQYF
V: TRBV29-1; J: TRBJ1-1; CDR3: CSVDLSGARSAFF
V: TRBV5-1; J: TRBJ1-1; CDR3: CASRPGESTEAFF
V: TRBV29-1; J: TRBJ2-7; CDR3: CSVDGEGSYEQYF
V: TRBV5-1; J: TRBJ2-1; CDR3: CASMPGDNNEQFF
V: TRBV7-9; J: TRBJ1-6; CDR3: CASSLERQDYNSPLHF
V: TRBV15; J: TRBJ2-1; CDR3: CATSRDLALGDNEQFF
V: TRBV7-9; J: TRBJ1-2; CDR3: CVEAGGLPGGGYTF
V: TRBV20-1; J: TRBJ2-1; CDR3: CSARASSPRSWGEQFF
V: TRBV20-1; J: TRBJ2-1; CDR3: CSARDPPTSGVYNEQFF
V: TRBV20-1; J: TRBJ2-5; CDR3: CSAPLTSRGETQYF
V: TRBV9; J: TRBJ2-1; CDR3: CASSGGGPYNEQFF
V: TRBV20-1; J: TRBJ1-1; CDR3: CSAIYGHGDTEAFF
V: TRBV20-1; J: TRBJ1-4; CDR3: CSAWGFEKLFF
V: TRBV7-9; J: TRBJ1-5; CDR3: CASSPGLGDLTDQPQHF
V: TRBV28; J: TRBJ1-5; CDR3: CASYRDRGYNQPQHF
V: TRBV20-1; J: TRBJ1-6; CDR3: CSAKRDGQGRNSPLHF
V: TRBV7-7; J: TRBJ2-2; CDR3: CASSSGSYTGELFF